This T cell receptor (beta chain) was sequenced during a study of long-term antiretroviral therapy in people with HIV. Donors needed at least one pre-ART PBMC sample plus at least two post-ART samples. Deletions cut 4 bases from V and 4 bases from J, with 16 bases between. This CDR3 has 16 residues. Germline CDR1 and CDR2: LNHDA and SQIVND (reference sequence). Samples were assayed with immunoSEQ v3.0 at survey level. Generated by immunoSEQ multiplex PCR, the TCRdb table keeps only in-frame clones and is missing some. The sample lists about 35,000 clones, roughly four fifths occurring once. Remarks on this clone: Its antigen is unidentified.

Whole-study results and caveats: Information on adherence to ART, viral resistance or therapy changes was unavailable.

The chain links TRBV19 to TRBJ2-2; D may be TRBD2 (6 bases). The sequencing used unsorted PBMCs, collected 0.3 years after starting antiretroviral therapy. The TCR was taken from a man aged 18 to 29 with HIV. CDR3 DNA sequence: TGTGCCAGTAGTAGGGGAGGCTTCCTCTCCACCGGGGAGCTGTTTTTT. Protein product: CASSRGGFLSTGELFF.